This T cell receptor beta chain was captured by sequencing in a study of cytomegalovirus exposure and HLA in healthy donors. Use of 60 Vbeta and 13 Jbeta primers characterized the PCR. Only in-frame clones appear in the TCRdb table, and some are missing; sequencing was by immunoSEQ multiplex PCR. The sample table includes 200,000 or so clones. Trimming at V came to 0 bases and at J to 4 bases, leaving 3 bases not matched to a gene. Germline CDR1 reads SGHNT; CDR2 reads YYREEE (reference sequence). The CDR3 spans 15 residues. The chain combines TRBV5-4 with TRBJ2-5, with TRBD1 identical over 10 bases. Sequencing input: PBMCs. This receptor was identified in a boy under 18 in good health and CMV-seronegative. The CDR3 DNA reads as TGTGCCAGCAGCTTGGGGGACAGGGGAGGAGAGACCCAGTACTTC. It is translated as CASSLGDRGGETQYF.